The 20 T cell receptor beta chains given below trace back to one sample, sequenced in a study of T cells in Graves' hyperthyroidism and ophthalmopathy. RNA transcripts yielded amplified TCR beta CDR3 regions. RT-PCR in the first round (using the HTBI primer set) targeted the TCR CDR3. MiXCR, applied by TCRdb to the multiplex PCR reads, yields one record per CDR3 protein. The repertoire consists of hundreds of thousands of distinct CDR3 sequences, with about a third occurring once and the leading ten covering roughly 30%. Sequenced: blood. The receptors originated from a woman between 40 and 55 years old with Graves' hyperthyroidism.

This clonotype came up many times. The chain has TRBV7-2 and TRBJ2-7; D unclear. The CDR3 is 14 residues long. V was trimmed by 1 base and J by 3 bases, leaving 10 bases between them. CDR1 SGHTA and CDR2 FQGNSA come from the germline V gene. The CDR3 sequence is CASSLVEGDYEQYF. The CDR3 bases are TGTGCCAGCAGCTTAGTGGAAGGCGACTACGAGCAGTACTTC.

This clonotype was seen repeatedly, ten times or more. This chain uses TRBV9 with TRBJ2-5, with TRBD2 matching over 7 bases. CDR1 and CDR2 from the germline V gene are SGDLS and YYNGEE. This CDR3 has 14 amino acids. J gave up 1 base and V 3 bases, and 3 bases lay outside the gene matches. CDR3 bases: TGTGCCAGCAGCGGGGCGGGAGCCCAAGAGACCCAGTACTTC. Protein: CASSGAGAQETQYF.

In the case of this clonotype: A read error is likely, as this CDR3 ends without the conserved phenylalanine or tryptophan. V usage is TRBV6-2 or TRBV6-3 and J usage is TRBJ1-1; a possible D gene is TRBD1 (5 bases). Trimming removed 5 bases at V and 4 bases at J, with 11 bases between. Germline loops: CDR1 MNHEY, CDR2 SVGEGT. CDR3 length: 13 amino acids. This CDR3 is CASSIMGGTEAFS. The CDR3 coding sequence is TGTGCCAGCAGTATTATGGGGGGCACTGAAGCTTTCTCT.

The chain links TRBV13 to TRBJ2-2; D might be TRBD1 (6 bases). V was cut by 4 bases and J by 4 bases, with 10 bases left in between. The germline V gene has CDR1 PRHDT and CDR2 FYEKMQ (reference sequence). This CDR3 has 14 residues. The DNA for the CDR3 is TGTGCCAGCAGCTGGGACACTGGCACCGGGGAGCTGTTTTTT. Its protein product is CASSWDTGTGELFF.

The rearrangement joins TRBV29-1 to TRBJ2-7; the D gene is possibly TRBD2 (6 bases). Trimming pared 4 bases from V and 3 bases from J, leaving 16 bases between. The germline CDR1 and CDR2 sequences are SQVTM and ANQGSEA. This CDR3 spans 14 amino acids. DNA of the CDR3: TGCAGCGTTGTATTAGCGGAGGACCTCTACGAGCAGTACTTC. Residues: CSVVLAEDLYEQYF.

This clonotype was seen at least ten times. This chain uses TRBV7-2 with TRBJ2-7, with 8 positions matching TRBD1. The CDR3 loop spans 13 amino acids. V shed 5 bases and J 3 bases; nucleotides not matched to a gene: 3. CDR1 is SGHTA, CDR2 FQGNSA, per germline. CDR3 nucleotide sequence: TGTGCCAGCAGCCCCGACAGGGGCTACGAGCAGTACTTC. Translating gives CASSPDRGYEQYF.

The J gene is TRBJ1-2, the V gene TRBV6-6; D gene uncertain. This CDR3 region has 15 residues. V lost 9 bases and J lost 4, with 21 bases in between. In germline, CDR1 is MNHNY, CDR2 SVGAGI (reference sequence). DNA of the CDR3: TGTGCCAGTGGAGGATGGGCGGTCGATAGCTATGGCTACACCTTC. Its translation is CASGGWAVDSYGYTF.

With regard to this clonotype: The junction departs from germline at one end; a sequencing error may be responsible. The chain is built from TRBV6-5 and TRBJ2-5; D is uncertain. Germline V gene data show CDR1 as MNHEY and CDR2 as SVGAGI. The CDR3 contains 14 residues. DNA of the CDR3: TGTGCCATCAGTTACTACGCGTCCCAAGAGACCCAGTACTTC. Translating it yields CAISYYASQETQYF.

This CDR3 reads CASSLVGGETQPQHF. CDR3 DNA sequence: TGTGCCAGCAGCTTGGTTGGGGGGGAGACTCAGCCCCAGCATTTT. The genes are TRBV7-2 and TRBJ1-5; tentatively, D is TRBD1 (5 bases). V lost 3 bases and J 6 bases, leaving 15 bases between the germline ends. The germline gives CDR1 SGHTA, CDR2 FQGNSA. CDR3 length: 15 amino acids.

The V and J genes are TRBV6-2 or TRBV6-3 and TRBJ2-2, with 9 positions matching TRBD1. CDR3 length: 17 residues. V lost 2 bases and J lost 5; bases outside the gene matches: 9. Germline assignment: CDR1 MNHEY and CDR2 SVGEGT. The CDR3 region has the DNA TGTGCCAGCAGTTACGCATCAGGACAGGGGTGGACCGGGGAGCTGTTTTTT. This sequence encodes CASSYASGQGWTGELFF.

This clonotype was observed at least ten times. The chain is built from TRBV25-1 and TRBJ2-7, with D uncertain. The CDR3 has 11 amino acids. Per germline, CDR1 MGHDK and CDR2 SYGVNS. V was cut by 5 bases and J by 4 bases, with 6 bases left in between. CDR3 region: CASSLEYEQYF. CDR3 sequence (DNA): TGTGCCAGCAGTTTGGAATACGAGCAGTACTTC.

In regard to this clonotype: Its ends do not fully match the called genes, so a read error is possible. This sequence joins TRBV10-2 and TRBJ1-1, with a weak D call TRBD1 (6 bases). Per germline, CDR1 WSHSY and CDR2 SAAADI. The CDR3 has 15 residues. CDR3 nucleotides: TGTGCCAGCAGTTATCGGGCAGGGGTGAACACTGAAGCTTTCTTT. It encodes CASSYRAGVNTEAFF.

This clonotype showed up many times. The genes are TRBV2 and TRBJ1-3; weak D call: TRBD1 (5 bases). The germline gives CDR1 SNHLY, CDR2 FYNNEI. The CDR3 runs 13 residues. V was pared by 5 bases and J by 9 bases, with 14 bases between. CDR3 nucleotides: TGTGCCAGCAGTCCAACAGGCGCCACCACCATATATTTT. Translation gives CASSPTGATTIYF.

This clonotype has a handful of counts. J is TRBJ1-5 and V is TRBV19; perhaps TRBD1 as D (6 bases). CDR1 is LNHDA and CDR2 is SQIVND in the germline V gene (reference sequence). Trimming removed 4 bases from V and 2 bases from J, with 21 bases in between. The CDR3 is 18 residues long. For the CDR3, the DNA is TGTGCCAGTAGTACCCCGGATCGGGGGCCAATAGGCAATCAGCCCCAGCATTTT. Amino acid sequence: CASSTPDRGPIGNQPQHF.

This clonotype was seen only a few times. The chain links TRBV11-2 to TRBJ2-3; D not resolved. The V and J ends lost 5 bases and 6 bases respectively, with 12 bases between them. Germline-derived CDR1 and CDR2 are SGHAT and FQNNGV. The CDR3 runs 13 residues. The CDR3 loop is CASSPRSGDTQYF. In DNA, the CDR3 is TGTGCCAGCAGCCCCCGAAGTGGGGATACGCAGTATTTT.

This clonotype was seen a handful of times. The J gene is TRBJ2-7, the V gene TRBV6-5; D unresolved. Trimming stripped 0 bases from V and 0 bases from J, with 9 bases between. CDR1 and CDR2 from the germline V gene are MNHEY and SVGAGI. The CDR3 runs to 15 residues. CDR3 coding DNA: TGTGCCAGCAGTTACTCTGCGTTGAGCTCCTACGAGCAGTACTTC. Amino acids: CASSYSALSSYEQYF.

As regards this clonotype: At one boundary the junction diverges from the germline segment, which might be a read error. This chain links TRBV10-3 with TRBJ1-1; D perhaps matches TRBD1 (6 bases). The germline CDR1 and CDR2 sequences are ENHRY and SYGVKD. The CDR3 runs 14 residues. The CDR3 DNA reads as TGTGCCACCAGTGACGGCACAGGGCCTTACTCGGCTTTCTTT. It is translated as CATSDGTGPYSAFF.

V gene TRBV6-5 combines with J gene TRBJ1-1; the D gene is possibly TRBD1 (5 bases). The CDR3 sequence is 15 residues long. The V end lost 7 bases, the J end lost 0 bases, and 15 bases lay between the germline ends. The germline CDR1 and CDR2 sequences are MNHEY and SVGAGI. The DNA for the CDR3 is TGTGCCAGCATACTCCTAAGGGGACTGAACACTGAAGCTTTCTTT. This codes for CASILLRGLNTEAFF.

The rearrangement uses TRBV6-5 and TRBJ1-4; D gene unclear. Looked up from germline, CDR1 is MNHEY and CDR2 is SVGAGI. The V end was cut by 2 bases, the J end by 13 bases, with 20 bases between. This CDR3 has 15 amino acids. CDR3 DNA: TGTGCCAGCAGTTACAGCATGGGCAATGAAAAGGGACTGTTTTTT. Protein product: CASSYSMGNEKGLFF.

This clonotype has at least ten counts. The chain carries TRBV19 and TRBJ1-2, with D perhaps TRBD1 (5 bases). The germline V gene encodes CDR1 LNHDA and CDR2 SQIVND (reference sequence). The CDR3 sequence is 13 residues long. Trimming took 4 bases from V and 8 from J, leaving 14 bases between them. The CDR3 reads CASSRDYQTGYTF. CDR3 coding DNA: TGTGCCAGTAGTAGGGACTACCAAACGGGCTACACCTTC.